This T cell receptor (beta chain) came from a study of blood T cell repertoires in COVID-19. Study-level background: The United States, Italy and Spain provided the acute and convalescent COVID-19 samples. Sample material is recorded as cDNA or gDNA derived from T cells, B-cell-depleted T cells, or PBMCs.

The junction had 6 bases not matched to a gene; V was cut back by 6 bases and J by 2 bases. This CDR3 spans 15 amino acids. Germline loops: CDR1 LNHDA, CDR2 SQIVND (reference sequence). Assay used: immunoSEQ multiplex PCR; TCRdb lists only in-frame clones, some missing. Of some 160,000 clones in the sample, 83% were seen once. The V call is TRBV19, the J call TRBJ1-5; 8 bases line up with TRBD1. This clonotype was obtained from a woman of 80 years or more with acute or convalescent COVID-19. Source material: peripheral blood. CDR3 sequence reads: CASRDRGQGNQPQHF. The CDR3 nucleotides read TGTGCCAGTAGAGACAGGGGACAGGGCAATCAGCCCCAGCATTTT.